This T cell receptor beta chain was profiled in a study of blood T cell repertoires in COVID-19. At the level of the study: Nucleic acid was either cDNA or gDNA, and it came from T cells, B-cell-depleted T cells, or PBMCs.

The CDR3 totals 17 residues. Trimming pared 5 bases from V and 0 bases from J, leaving 17 bases between. The germline CDR1 and CDR2 sequences are MNHNY and SVGAGI (reference sequence). Authors' analysis steps: Amplification from reference gene primers served as the basis for estimated nucleated cell counts. The repertoire was sequenced with immunoSEQ multiplex PCR; TCRdb's copy has only in-frame clones and lacks some. That table is the source of V, J and clone size, and D and trimming were worked out from the DNA. Of around 170,000 clones in the sample, 84% were seen once. The origin of this receptor is a young man with active or convalescent COVID-19. The chain employs TRBV6-6 and TRBJ2-4; possibly TRBD1 for D (5 bases). Sample: peripheral blood. This chain's CDR3 is CASSPIGVLLAKNIQYF. CDR3 coding DNA: TGTGCCAGCAGTCCAATAGGGGTCCTCCTAGCCAAAAACATTCAGTACTTC.